Listed below are T cell receptor beta chains from one sample, sequenced in a study of human T cells and chemical hapten exposure. MiXCR, applied by TCRdb to the RACE reads, yields one record per CDR3 protein. The data hold approximately 180,000 distinct CDR3 sequences, with approximately 31% observed a single time. The input for sequencing was whole blood, taken in connection with sensitization to the hapten diphenylcyclopropenone (DPC). Receptor source: a woman in her twenties or thirties with alopecia areata. Some clones in this sample may be carry-over from other donors' samples. CDR3s include the opening cysteine and the closing phenylalanine or tryptophan. A D gene is named only where the DNA matches it firmly. Not all rows give a size; the values are once, few, many and, for expanded clones, a class.

j_gene	d_gene	abundance	v_gene	CDR3aa	CDR3nt
TRBJ2-1	.	once	TRBV7-9	CASSPYGNEQFF	TGTGCCAGCAGCCCCTACGGCAATGAGCAGTTCTTC
TRBJ2-1	.	.	TRBV7-9	CASSLMRAQSSYNEQFF	TGTGCCAGCAGCTTAATGCGGGCCCAGAGCTCCTACAATGAGCAGTTCTTC
TRBJ2-7	.	.	TRBV7-9	CASSLESYEQYF	TGTGCCAGCAGCTTAGAATCCTACGAGCAGTACTTC
TRBJ2-1	TRBD2	.	TRBV6-2/TRBV6-3	CASSSQRGNEQFF	TGTGCCAGCAGTTCCCAGCGGGGGAATGAGCAGTTCTTC
TRBJ2-1	TRBD2	.	TRBV9	CASSVAGSGGIYEQFF	TGTGCCAGCAGCGTAGCCGGTAGCGGGGGGATCTATGAGCAGTTCTTC
TRBJ2-7	.	many	TRBV5-8	CASSYRYEQYF	TGTGCCAGCAGCTACCGTTACGAGCAGTACTTC
TRBJ1-1	.	many	TRBV4-3	CASSQTGNTEAFF	TGCGCCAGCAGCCAAACAGGTAACACTGAAGCTTTCTTT
TRBJ1-6	.	.	TRBV3-1	CASSREHGTPLHF	TGTGCCAGCAGCCGGGAGCACGGCACGCCCCTCCACTTT
TRBJ2-7	TRBD1	few	TRBV5-4	CASSSPGTGPYEQYF	TGTGCCAGCAGTTCTCCCGGGACAGGCCCCTACGAGCAGTACTTC
TRBJ2-7	TRBD2	.	TRBV7-2	CASSILAGAGEQYF	TGTGCCAGCAGCATACTAGCGGGAGCGGGGGAGCAGTACTTC
TRBJ1-4	.	few	TRBV4-1	CASSQPDRREKLFF	TGCGCCAGCAGCCAACCGGACAGAAGGGAAAAACTGTTTTTT
TRBJ2-1	.	.	TRBV28	CASSFRDPYGEQFF	TGTGCCAGCAGTTTCAGGGACCCCTATGGTGAGCAGTTCTTC
TRBJ1-1	TRBD1	.	TRBV7-2	CASSLGTGDIGIF	TGTGCCAGCAGCTTAGGGACAGGCGATATTGGGATCTTT
TRBJ2-2	TRBD1	.	TRBV29-1	CSVGLYRGNTGELFF	TGCAGCGTGGGCCTATACAGGGGGAACACCGGGGAGCTGTTTTTT
TRBJ1-6	.	.	TRBV20-1	CSARVFGQGITLHF	TGCAGTGCTAGGGTCTTCGGGCAGGGCATTACCCTCCACTTT
TRBJ2-3	.	few	TRBV27	CASSLPGEPTDTQYF	TGTGCCAGCAGTTTGCCCGGGGAACCCACAGATACGCAGTATTTT
TRBJ2-7	TRBD1	few	TRBV29-1	CSFRQGTSYEQYF	TGCAGCTTTAGACAGGGGACCTCTTACGAGCAGTACTTC
TRBJ1-5	.	few	TRBV28	CASRHPLNQPQHF	TGTGCCAGCAGACACCCCCTCAATCAGCCCCAGCATTTT
TRBJ1-1	.	.	TRBV29-1	CSVGIGNLNTEAFF	TGCAGCGTTGGTATCGGAAACTTGAACACTGAAGCTTTCTTT
TRBJ2-1	.	.	TRBV20-1	CSATKWEYNEQFF	TGCAGTGCTACTAAGTGGGAGTACAATGAGCAGTTCTTC
TRBJ1-5	.	few	TRBV28	CASSHGGVGNQPQHF	TGTGCCAGCAGCCATGGCGGCGTAGGGAATCAGCCCCAGCATTTT
TRBJ1-1	.	few	TRBV7-2	CASSLVLRLGTEAFF	TGTGCCAGCAGCTTAGTACTGAGGTTGGGCACTGAAGCTTTCTTT
TRBJ2-5	TRBD2	.	TRBV20-1	CSARGLAGQGETQYF	TGCAGTGCTAGAGGACTAGCGGGACAGGGTGAGACCCAGTACTTC